The T cell receptor (beta chain) under discussion was sequenced for a study of blood T cell repertoires in COVID-19. Using immunoSEQ multiplex PCR, the repertoire was profiled, and TCRdb retains in-frame clones only, with some absent. The table lists around 70,000 clones, around three quarters of them singletons, with 8% to 10% in the top ten. J gave up 8 bases and V 5 bases, and 6 bases lay outside the gene matches. CDR1 is MNHEY and CDR2 is SVGAGI in the germline V gene. This CDR3 spans 14 amino acids. The sequence was obtained from a human donor in a cohort sampled during active COVID-19. V gene TRBV6-5 combines with J gene TRBJ2-3; 11 bases fit TRBD2. Sample: peripheral blood. The CDR3 spells CASSRTSGSGTQYF. For the CDR3, the DNA is TGTGCCAGCAGTCGGACTAGCGGGTCTGGTACGCAGTATTTT.